This is a list of T cell receptor beta chains from one sample in a study of patients and donors after allogeneic stem cell transplantation. A single record per CDR3 protein comes from TCRdb applying MiXCR to the RT-PCR reads. The data contain some 960,000 distinct CDR3 sequences, 18% of them singletons. The sample consisted of blood, either unsorted or a sorted T cell fraction (not recorded which). The receptors stem from a human donor who was either an allogeneic HSCT recipient or a stem cell or donor lymphocyte infusion donor (not recorded which). It is not recorded whose cells these are; they may come from a transplant donor. CDR3s include the opening cysteine and the closing phenylalanine or tryptophan. The D gene is left open where the match is weak. The listing skips clone size in some rows; elsewhere it reads once, few, many or a size class.

abundance: few; v_gene: TRBV12-3/TRBV12-4; j_gene: TRBJ2-5; d_gene: TRBD2; CDR3nt: TGTGCCAGCAGTCGAGCGGGAGGGCGGGAGACCCAGTACTTC; CDR3aa: CASSRAGGRETQYF
abundance: NA; v_gene: TRBV6-5; j_gene: TRBJ1-1; d_gene: TRBD1; CDR3nt: TGTGCCAGCAGTTCACAAGTCAGGGGGTTGGGAATTAGGACTGAAGCTTTCTTT; CDR3aa: CASSSQVRGLGIRTEAFF
abundance: NA; v_gene: TRBV5-6; j_gene: TRBJ2-6; d_gene: TRBD1; CDR3nt: TGTGCCAGCAGCTTCGACAGGGCAAGCTCTGGGGCCAACGTCCTGACTTTC; CDR3aa: CASSFDRASSGANVLTF
abundance: few; v_gene: TRBV5-6; j_gene: TRBJ2-1; d_gene: NA; CDR3nt: TGTGCCAGCAGCACCGGGTTGGGGTGGAGAGTGGGCAATGAGCAGTTCTTC; CDR3aa: CASSTGLGWRVGNEQFF
abundance: few; v_gene: TRBV14; j_gene: TRBJ2-1; d_gene: NA; CDR3nt: TGTGCCAGCAGTCAAGGCGCATACGGTAGCTCCTACAATGAGCAGTTCTTC; CDR3aa: CASSQGAYGSSYNEQFF
abundance: NA; v_gene: TRBV7-6; j_gene: TRBJ2-7; d_gene: NA; CDR3nt: TGTGCCAGCAGCCCAGGAACAGCCCAGTCCTACGAGCAGTACTTC; CDR3aa: CASSPGTAQSYEQYF
abundance: few; v_gene: TRBV5-6; j_gene: TRBJ1-5; d_gene: NA; CDR3nt: TGTGCCAGCAGCTTGTGGGAGAGCAATCAGCCCCAGCATTTT; CDR3aa: CASSLWESNQPQHF
abundance: NA; v_gene: TRBV12-3/TRBV12-4; j_gene: TRBJ1-4; d_gene: NA; CDR3nt: TGTGCCAGCAGTCGACCGGGTCTCGAAAAACTGTTTTTT; CDR3aa: CASSRPGLEKLFF
abundance: NA; v_gene: TRBV9; j_gene: TRBJ1-2; d_gene: NA; CDR3nt: TGTGCCAGCAGCGTAGGTGGTTGGGACGTCTATGGCTACACCTTC; CDR3aa: CASSVGGWDVYGYTF
abundance: NA; v_gene: TRBV7-6; j_gene: TRBJ2-3; d_gene: TRBD2; CDR3nt: TGTGCCAGCAGCTTAGGACTAGCGGACGGCACAGATACGCAGTATTTT; CDR3aa: CASSLGLADGTDTQYF
abundance: NA; v_gene: TRBV7-9; j_gene: TRBJ1-2; d_gene: NA; CDR3nt: TGTGCCAGCTGGGGGGGGGTCGATGGCTACACCTTC; CDR3aa: CASWGGVDGYTF
abundance: NA; v_gene: TRBV6-2/TRBV6-3; j_gene: TRBJ2-2; d_gene: TRBD2; CDR3nt: TGTGCCAGCAGTCCCTTAAAAGCGGGGGGGTCTCCCACCGGGGAGCTGTTTTTT; CDR3aa: CASSPLKAGGSPTGELFF
abundance: few; v_gene: TRBV25-1; j_gene: TRBJ2-1; d_gene: TRBD2; CDR3nt: TGTGCCAGCAGTAGAATAGCGGGGGATAAGGAAAAGGATGAGCAGTTCTTC; CDR3aa: CASSRIAGDKEKDEQFF
abundance: few; v_gene: TRBV7-6; j_gene: TRBJ2-2; d_gene: TRBD2; CDR3nt: TGTGCCAGCAGCTGGGGACTAGCGGGGGGGAACACCGGGGAGCTGTTTTTT; CDR3aa: CASSWGLAGGNTGELFF
abundance: few; v_gene: TRBV11-1; j_gene: TRBJ1-1; d_gene: TRBD1; CDR3nt: TGTGCCAGCAGCTCCTCCCACTTATACCCCGGGACAGGGCAGAACACTGAAGCTTTCTTT; CDR3aa: CASSSSHLYPGTGQNTEAFF
abundance: few; v_gene: TRBV12-3/TRBV12-4; j_gene: TRBJ2-7; d_gene: NA; CDR3nt: TGTGCCAGCAGTTTGGGCAATTCGCCCGAGCAGTACTTC; CDR3aa: CASSLGNSPEQYF
abundance: NA; v_gene: TRBV29-1; j_gene: TRBJ1-4; d_gene: NA; CDR3nt: TGCAGCGTTGGAGGGGAGGGGGAAAAACTGTTTTTT; CDR3aa: CSVGGEGEKLFF
abundance: NA; v_gene: TRBV12-3/TRBV12-4; j_gene: TRBJ2-6; d_gene: NA; CDR3nt: TGTGCCAGCAGCCTGGGGGCAGGGAAGGGGGCCAACGTCCTGACTTTC; CDR3aa: CASSLGAGKGANVLTF
abundance: NA; v_gene: TRBV5-1; j_gene: TRBJ2-7; d_gene: NA; CDR3nt: TGCGCCAGCAGCTCGGTGACCGGGACTCTGCCTTACGAGCAGTACTTC; CDR3aa: CASSSVTGTLPYEQYF
abundance: once; v_gene: TRBV2; j_gene: TRBJ2-5; d_gene: TRBD2; CDR3nt: TGTGCCAGCACTCAAGGACGGGGGGGCTGGGAGACCCAGTACTTC; CDR3aa: CASTQGRGGWETQYF